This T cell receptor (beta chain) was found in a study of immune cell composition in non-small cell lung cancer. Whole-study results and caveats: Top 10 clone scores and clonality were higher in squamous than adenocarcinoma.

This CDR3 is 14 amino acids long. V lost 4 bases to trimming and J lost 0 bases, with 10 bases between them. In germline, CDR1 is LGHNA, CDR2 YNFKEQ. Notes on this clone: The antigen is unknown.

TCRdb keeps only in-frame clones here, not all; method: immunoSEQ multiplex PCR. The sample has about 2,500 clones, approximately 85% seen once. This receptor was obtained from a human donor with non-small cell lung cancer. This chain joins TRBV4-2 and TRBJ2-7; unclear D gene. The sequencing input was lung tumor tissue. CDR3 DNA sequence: TGTGCCAGCAGCCCGAGGAGTCGCTCCTACGAGCAGTACTTC. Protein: CASSPRSRSYEQYF.